A single sample gave rise to the 13 T cell receptor beta chains below, sequenced in a study of blood T cell repertoires in COVID-19 (dated by TCRdb to 2018 to 2020). Libraries were made using the immunoSEQ multiplex PCR assay. TCRdb holds this immuneACCESS table with in-frame rearrangements only. Some clones are missing; in checked studies, unresolved V genes explain under half, and the rest has no known cause. The sample data list approximately 91,000 clones, and under 90% of these were observed just once. Of the sample, 19% is held by the ten largest clones. The sequenced material came from peripheral blood. The receptors here all came from a human donor in a cohort sampled during active COVID-19.

This clone was recorded only once. This chain connects TRBV18 to TRBJ2-5, with D uncertain. V lost 3 bases to trimming and J lost 5 bases, with 10 bases between them. The CDR3 has 13 residues. Germline V gene data show CDR1 as KGHSH and CDR2 as LQKENI. This CDR3 reads CASSPGVSETQYF. For the CDR3, the DNA is TGTGCCAGCTCACCCGGAGTTTCGGAGACCCAGTACTTC.

The chain carries TRBV6-1 and TRBJ1-2, with D possibly TRBD1 on 5 matching bases. The CDR3 sequence is 16 residues long. The V and J ends lost 4 bases and 5 bases respectively, with 20 bases between them. Germline assignment: CDR1 MNHNS and CDR2 SASEGT. The CDR3 nucleotides are TGTGCCAGCAGTGCGAGTTCCAGGGCCACCCTATATGGCTACACCTTC. This encodes CASSASSRATLYGYTF.

This sequence joins TRBV30 and TRBJ1-1; a weak D match, TRBD1 (6 bases). Germline CDR1 and CDR2: GTSNPN and SVGIG (reference sequence). Trimming took 3 bases from V and 1 from J, leaving 15 bases between them. There are 15 residues in the CDR3. The CDR3 nucleotides read TGTGCCTGGAGGGGCCTTGACAGGCAGAACACTGAAGCTTTCTTT. It yields the protein CAWRGLDRQNTEAFF.

This clone came up once. This chain links TRBV18 with TRBJ2-7; D ambiguous. The CDR3 has 14 amino acids. Deletions cut 1 base from V and 3 bases from J, with 10 bases between. The germline CDR1 and CDR2 sequences are KGHSH and LQKENI. The CDR3 region is CASSPLGGHYEQYF. CDR3 bases: TGTGCCAGCTCACCACTTGGCGGCCACTACGAGCAGTACTTC.

The V and J genes are TRBV9 and TRBJ1-4, with D perhaps TRBD1 (6 bases). The V gene lost 0 bases and the J gene lost 6 bases, with 12 bases spanning the gap. This CDR3 is built from 15 residues. The germline V gene has CDR1 SGDLS and CDR2 YYNGEE. CDR3 nucleotide sequence: TGTGCCAGCAGCGTAGAGGCAGGGGTGGATGAAAAACTGTTTTTT. It translates to CASSVEAGVDEKLFF.

The CDR3 DNA reads TGTGCCAGTAGAGCCAGGCTCCCTAACTATGGCTACACCTTC. This sequence encodes CASRARLPNYGYTF. The rearrangement links TRBV19 to TRBJ1-2; D gene unclear. The germline CDR1 and CDR2 sequences are LNHDA and SQIVND (reference sequence). The CDR3 runs to 14 residues. V was shortened by 6 bases and J by 0 bases, with 11 bases between the two germline ends.

The chain combines TRBV7-9 with TRBJ1-1, with D perhaps matching TRBD1 (6 bases). The CDR3 spans 15 residues. The germline V gene encodes CDR1 SEHNR and CDR2 FQNEAQ (reference sequence). Trimming shortened V by 0 bases and J by 6 bases, and 14 bases separated the two germline ends. The CDR3 region is CASSLARDGGAEAFF. Written as DNA, the CDR3 is TGTGCCAGCAGCTTAGCGCGCGATGGGGGCGCTGAAGCTTTCTTT. The variable domain in full, completed from reference TRBV7-9 and TRBJ1-1, reads DTGVSQNPRHKITKRGQNVTFRCDPISEHNRLYWYRQTLGQGPEFLTYFQNEAQLEKSRLLSDRFSAERPKGSFSTLEIQRTEQGDSAMYLCASSLARDGGAEAFFGQGTRLTVV.

The chain couples TRBV5-1 to TRBJ2-5; TRBD2 matches at 11 bases. The CDR3 runs to 16 residues. Germline lookup yields CDR1 SGHRS and CDR2 YFSETQ. The V and J ends lost 1 base and 2 bases, in that order; junction bases with no gene match: 4. CDR3 amino acids: CASSLTGTSGQETQYF. DNA of the CDR3: TGCGCCAGCAGCTTGACCGGGACTAGCGGACAAGAGACCCAGTACTTC.

The V call is TRBV6-1, the J call TRBJ2-7; 8 bases match TRBD2. J was trimmed by 7 bases and V by 3 bases; bases with no gene match: 11. CDR3 size: 15 residues. The germline V gene encodes CDR1 MNHNS and CDR2 SASEGT. CDR3 sequence reads: CASSDASGLGGEQYF. DNA for the CDR3: TGTGCCAGCAGTGACGCCTCGGGACTAGGAGGGGAGCAGTACTTC.

Comment on this clone: The junction departs from germline at one end; a sequencing error may be responsible. The chain combines TRBV6-5 with TRBJ1-6; no reliable D call. Germline CDR1 is MNHEY and CDR2 is SVGAGI. CDR3 length equals 14 residues. The CDR3 DNA is TGTGCCAGCAGTGACTCTCCGGGAAATTCACCCCTCCACTTT. Translation: CASSDSPGNSPLHF.

The chain has TRBV4-1 and TRBJ1-2; TRBD1 aligns across 8 bases. With 1 base clipped from V and 7 bases from J, the junction kept 11 bases outside the gene matches. Germline CDR1 reads MGHRA; CDR2 reads YSYEKL. The CDR3 is 16 amino acids. CDR3 sequence: CASSQASVRGPIGYTF. CDR3 DNA: TGCGCCAGCAGCCAAGCGAGTGTCAGGGGGCCGATTGGCTACACCTTC.

This chain joins TRBV20-1 and TRBJ2-7, with 9 bases that match TRBD2. Per the germline V gene, CDR1 is DFQATT and CDR2 is SNEGSKA (reference sequence). This CDR3 contains 15 residues. Trimming removed 3 bases from V and 6 bases from J; junction bases left unmatched: 12. The CDR3 is CSASWGGGAQSEQYF. In DNA, the CDR3 is TGCAGTGCTAGTTGGGGCGGGGGGGCGCAGAGCGAGCAGTACTTC.

This chain uses TRBV4-1 with TRBJ1-1; D perhaps matches TRBD1 (5 bases). CDR3 length equals 18 residues. Trimming left V 4 bases short and J 5 bases short, with 26 bases between. CDR1 is MGHRA and CDR2 is YSYEKL in the germline V gene. CDR3 sequence reads: CASSPAWGDRGLRTEAFF. CDR3 nucleotide sequence: TGCGCCAGCAGCCCAGCTTGGGGGGATAGGGGACTTAGGACTGAAGCTTTCTTT.